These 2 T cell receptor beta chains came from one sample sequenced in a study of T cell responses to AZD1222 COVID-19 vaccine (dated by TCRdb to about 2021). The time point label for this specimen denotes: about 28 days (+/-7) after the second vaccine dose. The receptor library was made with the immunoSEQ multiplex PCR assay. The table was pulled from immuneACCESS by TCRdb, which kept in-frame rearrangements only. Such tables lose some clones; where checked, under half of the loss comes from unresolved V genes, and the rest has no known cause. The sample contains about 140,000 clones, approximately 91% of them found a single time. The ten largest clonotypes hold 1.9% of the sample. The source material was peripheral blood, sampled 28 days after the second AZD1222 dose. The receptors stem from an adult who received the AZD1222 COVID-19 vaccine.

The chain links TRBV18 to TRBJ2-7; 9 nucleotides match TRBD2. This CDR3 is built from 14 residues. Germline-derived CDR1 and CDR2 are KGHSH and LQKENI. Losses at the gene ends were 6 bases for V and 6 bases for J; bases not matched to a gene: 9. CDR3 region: CASSPFSGSVEQYF. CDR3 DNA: TGTGCCAGCTCCCCATTTAGCGGGAGTGTCGAGCAGTACTTC.

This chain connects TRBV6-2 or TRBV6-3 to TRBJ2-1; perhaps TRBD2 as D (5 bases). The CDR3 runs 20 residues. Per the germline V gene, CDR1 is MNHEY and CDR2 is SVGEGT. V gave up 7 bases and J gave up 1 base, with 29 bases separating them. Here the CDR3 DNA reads TGTGCCAGCAACCCGGAGAGGGCGAATCCCTCAGCCGTATCCTACAATGAGCAGTTCTTC. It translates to CASNPERANPSAVSYNEQFF.